Presented here are 19 T cell receptor beta chains from one specimen sequenced in a study of cytomegalovirus exposure and HLA in healthy donors. In the PCR, 60 Vbeta and 13 Jbeta primers were used. Only in-frame clones appear in the TCRdb table, and some are missing; sequencing was by immunoSEQ multiplex PCR. The sample lists about 160,000 clones, around 60% occurring once. The specimen was PBMCs. The receptors derive from a woman in her sixties in good health and CMV-seropositive.

V is TRBV7-8 and J is TRBJ1-2, with a weak D call TRBD1 (5 bases). The CDR3 covers 13 residues. Trimming pared 5 bases from V and 8 bases from J, leaving 15 bases between. CDR1 and CDR2 (germline): SGHVS, FQNEAQ. CDR3 sequence: CASSPTVDGGYTF. CDR3 DNA sequence: TGTGCCAGCAGCCCGACAGTGGACGGCGGCTACACCTTC.

The V and J genes are TRBV29-1 and TRBJ1-1; the match to TRBD1 covers 7 bases. The germline V gene encodes CDR1 SQVTM and CDR2 ANQGSEA. The V and J ends lost 7 bases and 3 bases, in that order; junction bases with no gene match: 2. There are 11 residues in the CDR3. CDR3 protein: CSGDRDTEAFF. CDR3 DNA: TGCAGCGGCGACAGGGACACTGAAGCTTTCTTT.

This clone came up a few times. The chain's CDR3 is CASSGGAGETQYF. DNA of the CDR3: TGTGCCAGCAGTGGTGGGGCAGGGGAGACCCAGTACTTC. This rearrangement joins TRBV2 to TRBJ2-5; D perhaps matches TRBD1 (5 bases). This CDR3 has 13 amino acids. V lost 4 bases and J 5 bases, leaving 11 bases between the germline ends. Germline V lookup: CDR1 SNHLY, CDR2 FYNNEI.

The genes are TRBV2 and TRBJ2-7, with 9 bases lining up with TRBD1. V was clipped by 8 bases and J by 4 bases; unmatched bases: 3. Germline CDR1 and CDR2: SNHLY and FYNNEI. The CDR3 is made up of 12 amino acids. CDR3 region: CASGGQGYEQYF. CDR3 sequence (DNA): TGTGCCAGCGGGGGACAGGGATACGAGCAGTACTTC.

The V gene is TRBV5-8, the J gene TRBJ2-1, with D possibly being TRBD2 (6 bases). Germline V lookup: CDR1 SGHTS, CDR2 YDEGEE. V was cut by 1 base and J by 8 bases, with 16 bases left in between. CDR3 length: 15 amino acids. The CDR3 region is CASSLRGLTGDEQFF. CDR3 DNA sequence: TGTGCCAGCAGCTTGCGGGGACTCACCGGCGATGAGCAGTTCTTC.

This clone was counted at least ten times. The rearrangement joins TRBV6-4 to TRBJ1-1; the match to TRBD1 covers 7 bases. Looked up from germline, CDR1 is MRHNA and CDR2 is SNTAGT. The CDR3 totals 13 residues. The V and J ends lost 6 bases and 7 bases, in that order; junction bases with no gene match: 8. The CDR3 nucleotides are TGTGCCAGCAGCCAGGGGGGAAGGAGTGAAGCTTTCTTT. Translating gives CASSQGGRSEAFF.

This chain connects TRBV19 to TRBJ2-4; D perhaps matches TRBD2 (6 bases). Germline CDR1 LNHDA, CDR2 SQIVND (reference sequence). The CDR3 covers 12 residues. V lost 11 bases and J lost 7, with 15 bases in between. The CDR3 loop is CAGRGGRNIQYF. The CDR3 coding sequence is TGTGCCGGCCGAGGAGGGCGGAACATTCAGTACTTC.

This clone was counted between two and nine times. The chain combines TRBV19 with TRBJ2-7; 8 bases fit TRBD2. Germline CDR1 reads LNHDA; CDR2 reads SQIVND (reference sequence). V gave up 3 bases and J gave up 7 bases; unmatched junction bases: 8. The CDR3 totals 14 residues. The CDR3 sequence is CASSIRAGDSEQYF. In DNA, the CDR3 is TGTGCCAGTAGTATTAGAGCGGGAGACTCGGAGCAGTACTTC.

This rearrangement joins TRBV28 to TRBJ1-1; 10 positions agree with TRBD1. There are 15 residues in the CDR3. After removal of 4 bases from V and 8 bases from J, the junction contained 10 bases not matched to a gene. Germline V gives CDR1 MDHEN, CDR2 SYDVKM. The CDR3: CASSSKTGGSNEAFF. The CDR3 nucleotides read TGTGCCAGCAGTTCAAAGACAGGGGGCTCTAACGAAGCTTTCTTT.

This clone was counted between two and nine times. The chain couples TRBV6-1 to TRBJ1-1, with D maybe TRBD1 (6 bases). The CDR3 totals 15 residues. CDR1 is MNHNS and CDR2 is SASEGT in the germline V gene. Trimming removed 2 bases from V and 6 bases from J, with 16 bases in between. The CDR3 loop reads CASSEWWGGPAEAFF. The DNA for the CDR3 is TGTGCCAGCAGTGAATGGTGGGGGGGCCCGGCTGAAGCTTTCTTT.

The J gene is TRBJ1-2, the V gene TRBV5-1; the match to TRBD1 covers 12 bases. Germline V gene lookup returns CDR1 SGHRS and CDR2 YFSETQ. CDR3 size: 15 residues. With V trimmed by 2 bases and J by 8 bases, 7 bases remained unmatched. The CDR3 spells CASSFPGQGAGGYTF. The DNA of the CDR3 is TGCGCCAGCAGCTTTCCGGGACAGGGGGCGGGAGGCTACACCTTC.

This chain links TRBV30 with TRBJ2-1; D is undetermined. CDR1 and CDR2 (germline): GTSNPN, SVGIG (reference sequence). V was shortened by 1 base and J by 0 bases, with 7 bases between the two germline ends. The CDR3 extends over 14 amino acids. The CDR3 loop is CAWSGTVSYNEQFF. The CDR3 region has the DNA TGTGCCTGGAGTGGTACGGTCTCCTACAATGAGCAGTTCTTC.

The chain combines TRBV6-5 with TRBJ2-6; tentative D call: TRBD2 (5 bases). Germline V gives CDR1 MNHEY, CDR2 SVGAGI. The CDR3 is made up of 14 amino acids. The V end lost 6 bases, the J end lost 0 bases, and 6 bases lay between the germline ends. This CDR3 is CASSGNSGANVLTF. The CDR3 coding sequence is TGTGCCAGCAGCGGGAACTCTGGGGCCAACGTCCTGACTTTC.

V and J are TRBV5-1 and TRBJ1-4, with no clear D. The germline V gene has CDR1 SGHRS and CDR2 YFSETQ. Trimming pared 0 bases from V and 0 bases from J, leaving 12 bases between. This CDR3 spans 17 amino acids. CDR3 residues: CASSLDGRSTTNEKLFF. Written as DNA, the CDR3 is TGCGCCAGCAGCTTGGATGGCAGATCCACAACTAATGAAAAACTGTTTTTT.

There are a few counts of this clone. The chain combines TRBV11-2 with TRBJ2-1; possible D gene TRBD2, 6 bases. This CDR3 is 15 amino acids long. Per germline, CDR1 SGHAT and CDR2 FQNNGV. V lost 5 bases to trimming and J lost 0 bases, with 11 bases between them. The CDR3 DNA reads as TGTGCCAGCAGCATGACTAGGTACTCCTACAATGAGCAGTTCTTC. Translation: CASSMTRYSYNEQFF.

This clone has more than one count but fewer than ten. V usage is TRBV19 and J usage is TRBJ1-2; 7 nucleotides match TRBD1. Germline loops: CDR1 LNHDA, CDR2 SQIVND (reference sequence). J lost 3 bases, V lost 7 bases, and 8 bases had no gene match. This CDR3 spans 14 amino acids. This CDR3 is CASMETGSYYGYTF. The CDR3 DNA reads as TGTGCCAGTATGGAGACAGGGTCGTACTATGGCTACACCTTC.

This chain connects TRBV28 to TRBJ2-5, with 8 positions matching TRBD2. J gave up 7 bases and V 6 bases, and 13 bases lay outside the gene matches. CDR3 size: 15 residues. Germline values: CDR1 MDHEN, CDR2 SYDVKM. CDR3 nucleotide sequence: TGTGCCAGCAGCCCCCAGCGGGAGTATTTAGGGACCCAGTACTTC. It translates to CASSPQREYLGTQYF.

A few counts support this clone. The chain links TRBV5-8 to TRBJ2-4; a possible D gene is TRBD2 (6 bases). Trimming cost V 0 bases and J 2 bases, with 15 bases left between them. This CDR3 comprises 17 residues. Germline CDR1 SGHTS, CDR2 YDEGEE. The CDR3 sequence: CASSLVVAGMTKNIQYF. The CDR3 DNA follows: TGTGCCAGCAGCTTGGTTGTTGCGGGGATGACCAAAAACATTCAGTACTTC. The whole variable domain, filled in from reference TRBV5-8 and TRBJ2-4, reads EAGVTQSPTHLIKTRGQQATLRCSPISGHTSVYWYQQALGLGLQFLLWYDEGEERNRGNFPPRFSGRQFPNYSSELNVNALELEDSALYLCASSLVVAGMTKNIQYFGAGTRLSVL.

The chain has TRBV30 and TRBJ2-7; 8 bases fit TRBD2. Germline loops: CDR1 GTSNPN, CDR2 SVGIG (reference sequence). The CDR3 has 13 residues. Unmatched junction bases numbered 7, after V lost 8 bases and J lost 1 base. Here the CDR3 reads CAGRRGRSYEQYF. CDR3 bases: TGTGCCGGGCGGCGCGGGAGGTCCTACGAGCAGTACTTC.